The present TCR beta chain was sequenced within a study of T cell clones after liver transplantation. The assay was immunoSEQ multiplex PCR, and TCRdb's table has in-frame clones only and misses some. The data show 45,000 to 60,000 clones, about 70% seen once. The CDR3 length is 16 residues. CDR1 SGHTA and CDR2 FQGTGA come from the germline V gene. V dropped 4 bases and J dropped 3; count of bases not matched to a gene: 6. V and J are TRBV7-3 and TRBJ2-2, with 9 bases fitting TRBD1. This TCR derives from a human patient who received a liver transplant. The T cells may partly be graft donor cells. Specimen: CD4+ T cells from blood, collected at the 22-month timepoint. The CDR3 nucleotides are TGTGCCAGCAGCTATTCCGGGACAGGGTACACCGGGGAGCTGTTTTTT. Translated, it gives CASSYSGTGYTGELFF.